The 32 T cell receptor beta chains presented below share a single source sample, sequenced in a study of blood T cell repertoires in COVID-19. Assay: immunoSEQ multiplex PCR; the TCRdb copy retains only in-frame clones and omits some. The table lists 110,000 or so clones, around 87% of them singletons. The sample was peripheral blood. The origin of the receptors is a man aged 70-80 years with active or convalescent COVID-19.

This chain connects TRBV2 to TRBJ1-5, with TRBD1 as a possible D gene (6 bases). CDR1 SNHLY and CDR2 FYNNEI come from the germline V gene. V lost 5 bases to trimming and J lost 2 bases, with 10 bases between them. This CDR3 region has 14 residues. CDR3: CASSWTEGNQPQHF. The CDR3 region has the DNA TGTGCCAGCAGTTGGACAGAGGGCAATCAGCCCCAGCATTTT.

The chain links TRBV6-5 to TRBJ1-2; 7 nucleotides match TRBD1. V gave up 6 bases and J gave up 8 bases; unmatched junction bases: 6. The CDR3 is made up of 12 amino acids. CDR1 and CDR2 from the germline V gene are MNHEY and SVGAGI. Here the CDR3 DNA reads TGTGCCAGCAGACAGGGGCTGGCCGGCTACACCTTC. Amino acid sequence: CASRQGLAGYTF.

The chain employs TRBV2 and TRBJ2-7; 12 nucleotides align to TRBD2. After removal of 6 bases from V and 5 bases from J, the junction contained 5 bases not matched to a gene. Germline V gene sequence: CDR1 SNHLY, CDR2 FYNNEI. This CDR3 contains 14 residues. The CDR3 DNA reads as TGTGCCAGCAGCCTAGCGGGAGGGCTGAACGAGCAGTACTTC. Its translation: CASSLAGGLNEQYF.

The chain is built from TRBV28 and TRBJ1-2; D not resolved. Germline loops: CDR1 MDHEN, CDR2 SYDVKM. V was pared by 2 bases and J by 4 bases, with 8 bases between. The CDR3 has 13 residues. The DNA of the CDR3 is TGTGCCAGCAGTTTAAGGCAGGCCTATGGCTACACCTTC. Amino acid sequence: CASSLRQAYGYTF.

The V and J genes are TRBV3-1 (or the pseudogene TRBV3-2) and TRBJ1-4, with 8 nucleotides matching TRBD1. CDR3 length: 12 residues. Germline assignment: CDR1 LGHDT and CDR2 YNNKEL (reference sequence). The junction had 6 bases not matched to a gene; V was cut back by 5 bases and J by 13 bases. The CDR3 reads CASSTRTGTLFF. The CDR3 nucleotides read TGTGCCAGCAGCACCCGGACAGGGACACTGTTTTTT.

The chain is built from TRBV5-5 and TRBJ2-7, with D possibly being TRBD1 (5 bases). Trimming stripped 3 bases from V and 5 bases from J, with 9 bases between. This CDR3 comprises 12 residues. CDR1 is SGHKS, CDR2 YYEKEE, per germline (reference sequence). The CDR3 region has the DNA TGTGCCAGCAGCTCCCAGGGTAACGAGCAGTACTTC. Residues: CASSSQGNEQYF.

The genes are TRBV28 and TRBJ1-1, with TRBD1 as a possible D gene (6 bases). CDR1 is MDHEN, CDR2 SYDVKM, per germline. V gave up 2 bases and J gave up 3 bases, with 10 bases separating them. The CDR3 length is 14 residues. CDR3 in DNA: TGTGCCAGCAGTTTAGGGGGGGGGCACACTGAAGCTTTCTTT. It translates to CASSLGGGHTEAFF.

This chain connects TRBV10-3 to TRBJ2-7, with 9 bases identical to TRBD2. The CDR3 sequence is 14 residues long. The V and J ends lost 11 bases and 1 base, in that order; junction bases with no gene match: 9. CDR1 ENHRY and CDR2 SYGVKD come from the germline V gene. In DNA form, the CDR3 reads TGTGCCCCGCGGAAAGCGGGAGGATCCTACGAGCAGTACTTC. It translates to CAPRKAGGSYEQYF.

The rearrangement joins TRBV19 to TRBJ1-5, with D possibly being TRBD1 (5 bases). Germline V gene lookup returns CDR1 LNHDA and CDR2 SQIVND (reference sequence). CDR3 size: 15 residues. V was trimmed by 10 bases and J by 7 bases, leaving 23 bases between them. This chain's CDR3 is CATVPRGFSGQPQHF. As DNA, the CDR3 is TGTGCCACTGTGCCGCGGGGCTTCTCAGGACAGCCCCAGCATTTT.

This chain joins TRBV28 and TRBJ2-2; 11 bases are a match to TRBD2. Unmatched junction bases numbered 20, after V lost 2 bases and J lost 3 bases. This CDR3 has 22 residues. Germline V gives CDR1 MDHEN, CDR2 SYDVKM. The CDR3 is CASSLGSGDIFSGREHTGELFF. The DNA of the CDR3 is TGTGCCAGCAGTTTAGGTTCCGGGGACATCTTTAGCGGGAGGGAACACACCGGGGAGCTGTTTTTT.

This clone was recorded only once. The chain combines TRBV6-6 with TRBJ1-6, with D perhaps TRBD1 (5 bases). The V and J ends lost 6 bases and 12 bases respectively, with 24 bases between them. The CDR3 runs 16 residues. Germline CDR1 and CDR2: MNHNY and SVGAGI (reference sequence). CDR3 DNA: TGTGCCAGCAGCCGTGGAATACAGGAACGAGAAGAACCCCTCCACTTT. Amino acid sequence: CASSRGIQEREEPLHF.

The chain is built from TRBV11-3 and TRBJ2-3, with 15 bases identical to TRBD2. This CDR3 is built from 18 residues. Germline V lookup: CDR1 SGHNT, CDR2 YENEEA. The ends lost 4 bases at V and 6 bases at J; junction bases unmatched: 11. Here the CDR3 DNA reads TGTGCCAGCAGCTCCCCGGGACTAGCGGGAGGAGGTGAGGATACGCAGTATTTT. Protein product: CASSSPGLAGGGEDTQYF.

This clone was seen a single time. The chain is built from TRBV30 and TRBJ1-3; no clear D gene. The V end lost 3 bases, the J end lost 4 bases, and 10 bases lay between the germline ends. The CDR3 length is 13 residues. Germline V lookup: CDR1 GTSNPN, CDR2 SVGIG (reference sequence). This chain's CDR3 is CAWRRGMGNTIYF. CDR3 nucleotide sequence: TGTGCCTGGAGAAGAGGGATGGGAAACACCATATATTTT.

V usage is TRBV10-3 and J usage is TRBJ2-7; D is ambiguous. This CDR3 spans 12 amino acids. From germline, CDR1 is ENHRY and CDR2 SYGVKD. The V end lost 10 bases, the J end lost 3 bases, and 13 bases lay between the germline ends. The CDR3 DNA reads TGTGCCAACGGAGACGGTGGCTACGAGCAGTACTTC. It yields the protein CANGDGGYEQYF.

This chain uses TRBV7-2 with TRBJ2-3, with 11 bases lining up with TRBD2. The CDR3 totals 17 residues. V shed 5 bases, J shed 0 bases, and the junction held 7 bases outside the gene matches. Germline CDR1 SGHTA, CDR2 FQGNSA. The CDR3 reads CASSTTGTSGSTDTQYF. As DNA, the CDR3 is TGTGCCAGCAGCACAACCGGGACTAGCGGAAGCACAGATACGCAGTATTTT.

The chain couples TRBV2 to TRBJ1-3, with a possible D match to TRBD1 (5 bases). With 11 bases removed from V and 0 bases from J, the gap between germline ends came to 20 bases. From germline, CDR1 is SNHLY and CDR2 FYNNEI. This CDR3 is built from 16 residues. The CDR3 sequence: CAGSATDVASGNTIYF. Written as DNA, the CDR3 is TGTGCCGGCTCTGCGACAGATGTCGCCTCTGGAAACACCATATATTTT.

Worth noting for this clone: At one end the junction does not follow the germline gene, possibly because of a read error. CDR3 DNA: TGCGCCAGCAGTCTGGAGGGAGGGAGCGAGCAGTGCTTC. Its translation: CASSLEGGSEQCF. The chain employs TRBV5-1 and TRBJ2-7, with TRBD2 identical over 7 bases. The CDR3 is 13 residues long. Germline V gene data show CDR1 as SGHRS and CDR2 as YFSETQ.

The V call is TRBV19, the J call TRBJ1-5; 7 bases agree with TRBD1. The CDR3 length is 16 residues. The V and J ends lost 4 bases and 6 bases, in that order; junction bases with no gene match: 12. Germline loops: CDR1 LNHDA, CDR2 SQIVND (reference sequence). The CDR3 DNA reads as TGTGCCAGTAGTACTGTCACAGGGGAAATGGGTCAGCCCCAGCATTTT. Translating gives CASSTVTGEMGQPQHF.

V gene TRBV5-1 combines with J gene TRBJ2-7; 9 nucleotides line up with TRBD2. The trim removed 1 base at V and 5 bases at J, leaving 4 bases unmatched. The CDR3 runs to 14 residues. Germline V gene data show CDR1 as SGHRS and CDR2 as YFSETQ. This chain's CDR3 is CASSLLAGVNEQYF. The CDR3 nucleotides are TGCGCCAGCAGCTTGTTAGCGGGAGTGAACGAGCAGTACTTC.

The V and J genes are TRBV2 and TRBJ2-3, with TRBD2 matching 8 bases. The trim removed 4 bases at V and 1 base at J, leaving 7 bases unmatched. This CDR3 contains 16 residues. From germline, CDR1 is SNHLY and CDR2 FYNNEI. The CDR3, as DNA: TGTGCCAGCAGTGTGGCGGGAGGTTCTGGCACAGATACGCAGTATTTT. It encodes CASSVAGGSGTDTQYF.

V and J are TRBV7-9 and TRBJ2-7; 7 nucleotides agree with TRBD1. The CDR3 totals 12 residues. Trimming at V came to 4 bases and at J to 9 bases, leaving 6 bases not matched to a gene. Germline CDR1 reads SEHNR; CDR2 reads FQNEAQ (reference sequence). The CDR3 is CASSYGQAGQYF. CDR3 sequence (DNA): TGTGCCAGCAGCTATGGACAGGCGGGGCAGTACTTC.

The chain uses TRBV7-8 and TRBJ1-1; no reliable D call. The CDR3 spans 15 residues. Germline V lookup: CDR1 SGHVS, CDR2 FQNEAQ. Trimming cost V 0 bases and J 0 bases, with 8 bases left between them. This CDR3 is CASSLAGGLNTEAFF. As DNA, the CDR3 is TGTGCCAGCAGCTTAGCGGGAGGATTGAACACTGAAGCTTTCTTT. Filled out from reference TRBV7-8 and TRBJ1-1, the complete variable domain reads GAGVSQSPRYKVAKRGQDVALRCDPISGHVSLFWYQQALGQGPEFLTYFQNEAQLDKSGLPSDRFFAERPEGSVSTLKIQRTQQEDSAVYLCASSLAGGLNTEAFFGQGTRLTVV.

The chain uses TRBV5-1 and TRBJ2-5, with D perhaps TRBD2 (6 bases). Germline V lookup: CDR1 SGHRS, CDR2 YFSETQ. This CDR3 contains 16 residues. Trimming pared 4 bases from V and 1 base from J, leaving 17 bases between. CDR3 loop: CASSQSGEPFQETQYF. CDR3 nucleotides: TGCGCCAGCAGCCAATCGGGGGAACCCTTCCAAGAGACCCAGTACTTC.

The V call is TRBV6-5, the J call TRBJ1-5; TRBD1 is a possible D gene (5 bases). This CDR3 has 15 amino acids. Per germline, CDR1 MNHEY and CDR2 SVGAGI. Trimming took 5 bases from V and 5 from J, leaving 16 bases between them. The CDR3 coding sequence is TGTGCCAGCAGTCCACGGGGGGGTAAGGATCAGCCCCAGCATTTT. Translation gives CASSPRGGKDQPQHF.

The V gene is TRBV7-9, the J gene TRBJ1-6, with 7 positions matching TRBD1. This CDR3 has 14 amino acids. V trimming: 3 bases; J trimming: 7 bases; junction bases outside the gene matches: 3. In germline, CDR1 is SEHNR, CDR2 FQNEAQ (reference sequence). The CDR3 coding sequence is TGTGCCAGCAGCTTTGGGACAGCCAATTCACCCCTCCACTTT. This codes for CASSFGTANSPLHF.

This clone appeared a few times. The chain is built from TRBV30 and TRBJ1-4; D may be TRBD1 (6 bases). CDR1 GTSNPN and CDR2 SVGIG come from the germline V gene (reference sequence). The CDR3 consists of 15 residues. V gave up 5 bases and J gave up 2 bases, with 15 bases separating them. CDR3 amino acids: CAWAKNRVTNEKLFF. For the CDR3, the DNA is TGTGCCTGGGCTAAGAACAGGGTGACTAATGAAAAACTGTTTTTT. Using reference TRBV30 and TRBJ1-4 for the parts outside the CDR3, the full variable domain is SQTIHQWPATLVQPVGSPLSLECTVEGTSNPNLYWYRQAAGRGLQLLFYSVGIGQISSEVPQNLSASRPQDRQFILSSKKLLLSDSGFYLCAWAKNRVTNEKLFFGSGTQLSVL.

J is TRBJ2-1 and V is TRBV18; TRBD1 aligns across 10 bases. Unmatched junction bases numbered 8, after V lost 6 bases and J lost 0 bases. This CDR3 has 17 residues. Per the germline V gene, CDR1 is KGHSH and CDR2 is LQKENI. The CDR3 protein is CASSPRTGGSSYNEQFF. The CDR3 DNA is TGTGCCAGCTCCCCAAGGACAGGGGGGAGCTCCTACAATGAGCAGTTCTTC.

V gene TRBV6-4 combines with J gene TRBJ1-1, with D unresolved. CDR3 length: 13 residues. The V gene lost 5 bases and the J gene lost 2 bases, with 9 bases spanning the gap. Germline loops: CDR1 MRHNA, CDR2 SNTAGT. The CDR3 is CASSQTLNTEAFF. CDR3 DNA sequence: TGTGCCAGCAGTCAGACACTTAACACTGAAGCTTTCTTT.

The chain is built from TRBV5-1 and TRBJ2-3, with 7 bases identical to TRBD2. The CDR3 extends over 14 amino acids. Germline-derived CDR1 and CDR2 are SGHRS and YFSETQ. With 2 bases clipped from V and 3 bases from J, the junction kept 3 bases outside the gene matches. The CDR3 sequence: CASSFGGGTDTQYF. The DNA of the CDR3 is TGCGCCAGCAGCTTTGGGGGAGGGACAGATACGCAGTATTTT.

This clone has a single count. This rearrangement joins TRBV18 to TRBJ2-3; D call uncertain. The CDR3 sequence is 13 residues long. Germline CDR1 is KGHSH and CDR2 is LQKENI. Between the trimmed V and J ends, which lost 2 bases and 4 bases, there was a span of 7 bases. CDR3 DNA: TGTGCCAGCTCACCAATTCGGGCAGATACGCAGTATTTT. Translation: CASSPIRADTQYF.

The chain uses TRBV21-1 and TRBJ2-3; the DNA was not used to check the table's D call, TRBD2. TRBV21-1 has pseudogene status. The CDR3 runs to 16 residues. The CDR3 reads CASSKGLAGITDTQYF. The CDR3 DNA reads as TGTGCCAGCAGCAAAGGACTAGCGGGAATCACAGATACGCAGTATTTT.

The chain links TRBV28 to TRBJ1-2; D gene unclear. V was shortened by 6 bases and J by 8 bases, with 13 bases between the two germline ends. There are 12 residues in the CDR3. The germline CDR1 and CDR2 sequences are MDHEN and SYDVKM. The CDR3 sequence is CASSLGSWGYTF. As DNA, the CDR3 is TGTGCCAGCAGCCTGGGGAGTTGGGGCTACACCTTC.